This T cell receptor (beta chain) was found in a study of blood T cell repertoires in COVID-19 (dated by TCRdb to the early 2020s). In terms of the full investigation: The collaborator samples originated in the United States, Italy and Spain and spanned the acute and convalescent phases of COVID-19. The material from the prospective study consisted of cDNA or gDNA derived from T cells, B-cell-depleted T cells, or PBMCs. Subjects who had been exposed to COVID-19, were actively infected with it, or had recovered from it provided the deeply sampled blood TCRbeta repertoires that made up the dataset. The repertoires were made available in a free public database intended to serve as a resource for research on the immune response to SARS-CoV-2. Samples came from the ongoing ImmuneRACE study (first 160 participants) plus 1,254 subjects from 6 global collaborators. Sample metadata almost always included a de-identified subject ID, COVID-19 status, age in years and sex. HLA class I and class II types, where available, came from metadata supplied by the sample provider rather than from assay-based typing. General findings and caveats noted by the study authors: The amount of clinical and demographic metadata varied by source and participant and was provided uncurated.

In regard to this clone: Its target antigen remains unknown. Qualities for individual bases were not recorded, and no much larger clone is one base off.

The immunoSEQ Assay, a bias-controlled multiplex PCR, was used to amplify TCRbeta CDR3 regions from genomic DNA. The authors' pipeline ran thus. The number of nucleated cells in each sample was estimated from the amplification of reference gene primers within the assay. Sequence reads were collapsed and filtered to measure the absolute abundance of every unique TCRbeta CDR3 rearrangement. For each sample, productive Simpson clonality was calculated as the square root of Simpson's diversity index over productive rearrangements. TCRdb retrieved this table from immuneACCESS and kept in-frame rearrangements only. Not all clones are present; in checked studies, unresolved V genes account for under half, and no reason is known for the remainder. Clone size and V and J calls were adopted from that table, with D and trimming inferred from the DNA. Recorded for this sample are approximately 120,000 clones; more than 80% of them occurred a single time. Of the sample, approximately 3.5% falls within the top ten clones.

At one collaborating source in Seattle, patients were enrolled during active infection and were followed longitudinally through the course of disease. Each collaborating institution followed its own protocols to collect whole blood in K2EDTA tubes. For TCRbeta analysis, collaborators shipped samples as frozen whole blood, isolated PBMCs, or DNA extracted from either of those sample types. The germline V gene encodes CDR1 SGHKS and CDR2 YYEKEE (reference sequence). After removal of 4 bases from V and 4 bases from J, the junction retains 12 bases not matched to a gene. Its CDR3 holds 17 amino acids, cysteine through phenylalanine. Solely the CDR3 DNA is kept, with 51 bases framed from the first base.

The source is a woman of 80 years or more with COVID-19, enrolled during active disease. The sequenced sample was peripheral blood. The V and J genes are TRBV5-5 and TRBJ2-7, with 12 bases in between that match TRBD2. The CDR3 amino acid sequence is: CASSHPTSGRVEYEQYF. The nucleotide sequence is given as TGTGCCAGCAGCCACCCGACTAGCGGGAGAGTTGAATACGAGCAGTACTTC.